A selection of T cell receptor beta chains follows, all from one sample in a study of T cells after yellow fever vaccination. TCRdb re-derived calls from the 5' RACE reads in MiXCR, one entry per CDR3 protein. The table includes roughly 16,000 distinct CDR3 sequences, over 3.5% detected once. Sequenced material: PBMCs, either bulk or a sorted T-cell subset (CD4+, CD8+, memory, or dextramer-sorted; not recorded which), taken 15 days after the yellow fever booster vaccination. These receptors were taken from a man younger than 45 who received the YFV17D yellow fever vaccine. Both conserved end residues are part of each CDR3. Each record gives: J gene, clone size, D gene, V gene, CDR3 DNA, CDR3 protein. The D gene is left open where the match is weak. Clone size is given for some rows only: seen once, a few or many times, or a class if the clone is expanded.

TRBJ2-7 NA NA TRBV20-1 TGCAGTGCGAGGGACCGACCCTACGAGCAGTACTTC CSARDRPYEQYF
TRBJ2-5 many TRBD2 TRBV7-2 TGTGCCAGCAGACCAGGACTAGCGGGAGAGACCCAGTACTTC CASRPGLAGETQYF
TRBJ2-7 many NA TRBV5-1 TGCGCCAGCAGCTTGGAGGCGAGGGGCGGACCCTACGAGCAGTACTTC CASSLEARGGPYEQYF
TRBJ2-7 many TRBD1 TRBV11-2 TGTGCCAGCAGCGGGTCCGGGACAGGGAACTACGAGCAGTACTTC CASSGSGTGNYEQYF
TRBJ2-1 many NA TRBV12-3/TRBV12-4 TGTGCCAGCAGTCCCCCGGAGGGGGCAAGGAATGAGCAGTTCTTC CASSPPEGARNEQFF
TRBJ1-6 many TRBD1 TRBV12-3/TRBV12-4 TGTGCCAGCAGGAGGACAGGACTTTCGTATTCACCCCTCCACTTT CASRRTGLSYSPLHF
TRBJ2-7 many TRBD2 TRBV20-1 TGCAGTGCTACGGGACTAGCGGGACTCTACGAGCAGTACTTC CSATGLAGLYEQYF
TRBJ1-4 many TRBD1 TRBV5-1 TGCGCCAGCAGCTTGGCCCCGACAGGGGGAAACGAAAAACTGTTTTTT CASSLAPTGGNEKLFF
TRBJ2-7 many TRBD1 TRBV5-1 TGCGCCAGCAGCTTGGACGGGACAGGAGGGGCCGAGCAGTACTTC CASSLDGTGGAEQYF
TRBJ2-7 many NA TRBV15 TGTGCCACCAGCAGAGATTTGTGGGAGGATTCGTACGAGCAGTACTTC CATSRDLWEDSYEQYF
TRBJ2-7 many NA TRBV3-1 TGTGCCAGCAGCCAAGCGGGAGTAGCCTACGAGCAGTACTTC CASSQAGVAYEQYF
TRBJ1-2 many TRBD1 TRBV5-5 TGTGCCAGCAGCTTGGAACAGGGGAACTATGGCTACACCTTC CASSLEQGNYGYTF
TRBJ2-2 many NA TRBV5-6 TGTGCCAGCAGCTTAGCCGGGACACCAAAGTTTAGCTCCGGGGAGCTGTTTTTT CASSLAGTPKFSSGELFF
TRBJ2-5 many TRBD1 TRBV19 TGTGCCAGTAGTATCGTGGACAGGGGGTTTGAGACCCAGTACTTC CASSIVDRGFETQYF
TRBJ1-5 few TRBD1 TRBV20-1 TGCTGTGCTAGTGGGACAGGGGGAAATTTGAACAATCAGCCCCAGCATTTT CCASGTGGNLNNQPQHF
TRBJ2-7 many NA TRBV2 TGTGCCAGCAGACGGGACTCAAGCGCCTACGAGCAGTACTTC CASRRDSSAYEQYF
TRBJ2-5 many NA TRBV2 TGTGCCAGCCGCAACCACCGGGCCGGCGGCCAAGAGACCCAGTACTTC CASRNHRAGGQETQYF
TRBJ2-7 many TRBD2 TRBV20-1 TGCAGTGCTAGAGATAGCGGGACCGCCTACGAGCAGTACTTC CSARDSGTAYEQYF
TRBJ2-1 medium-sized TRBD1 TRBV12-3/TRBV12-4 TGTGCCAGCAGTTTCTGGACAGGGAAATACAATGAGCAGTTCTTC CASSFWTGKYNEQFF
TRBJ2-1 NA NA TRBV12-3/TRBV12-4 TGTGCCAGCAGCACGGGACTGGAGGACAATGAGCAGTTCTTC CASSTGLEDNEQFF
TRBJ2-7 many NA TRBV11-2 TGTGCCAGCAGCGTACGCAGTGGGGCCGTGCTAGGGGAGCAGTACTTC CASSVRSGAVLGEQYF
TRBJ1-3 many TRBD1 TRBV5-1 TGCGCCAGCAGCGTCGACAGGGTCGGAAACACCATATATTTT CASSVDRVGNTIYF
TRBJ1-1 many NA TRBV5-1 TGCGCCAGCAACTTGAAAGATAACACTGAAGCTTTCTTT CASNLKDNTEAFF
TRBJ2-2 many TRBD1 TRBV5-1 TGCGCCAGCAGCAAACCGGGACAGGAAGGATTCGGGGAGCTGTTTTTT CASSKPGQEGFGELFF
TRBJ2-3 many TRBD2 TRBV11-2 TGTGCCAGCAGCTTAGAAGCGGGAACAGATACGCAGTATTTT CASSLEAGTDTQYF
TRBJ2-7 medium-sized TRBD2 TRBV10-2 TGCGCCAGCAGTAGCGAGCGGGAGTCCTACGAGCAGTACTTC CASSSERESYEQYF
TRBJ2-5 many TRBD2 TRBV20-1 TGCAGTGCTATACTAGCGGGACTCCAAGAGACCCAGTACTTC CSAILAGLQETQYF
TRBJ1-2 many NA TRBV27 TGTGCCAGCAGTCCCGACAGCGCCTTTCATTATGGCTACACCTTC CASSPDSAFHYGYTF
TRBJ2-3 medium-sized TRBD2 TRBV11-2 TGTGCCAGCAGCTTCGGGCGGGAGGGGAGGCTGGCTACGCAGTATTTT CASSFGREGRLATQYF
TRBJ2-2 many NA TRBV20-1 TGCAGTGCTAGAGACCTGGACCTTACCAACACCGGGGAGCTGTTTTTT CSARDLDLTNTGELFF
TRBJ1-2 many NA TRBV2 TGTGCCGCGGGGCGAGGCTACACCTTC CAAGRGYTF
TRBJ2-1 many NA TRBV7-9 TGTGCCAGCAGCCCCCTTGGTCGGGTTGAGCAGTTCTTC CASSPLGRVEQFF
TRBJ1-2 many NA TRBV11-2 TGTGCCAGCAGCAATCAGGTCCGGGGTGGCTACACCTTC CASSNQVRGGYTF
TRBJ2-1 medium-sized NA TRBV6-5 TGTGCCATCAAGGCGTACAGCTCCTACAATGAGCAGTTCTTC CAIKAYSSYNEQFF
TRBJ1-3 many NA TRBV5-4 TGTGCCAGCAGTCTGTTGGGGACAACCTCTGGAAACACCATATATTTT CASSLLGTTSGNTIYF
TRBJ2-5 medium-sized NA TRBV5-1 TGCGCCAGCAGCCCAGGGAAAGAGACCCAGTACTTC CASSPGKETQYF
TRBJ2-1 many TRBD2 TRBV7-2 TGTGCCAGCAGCTTAGCAGGGGCGGGAGGGCCTCAGAATGAGCAGTTCTTC CASSLAGAGGPQNEQFF